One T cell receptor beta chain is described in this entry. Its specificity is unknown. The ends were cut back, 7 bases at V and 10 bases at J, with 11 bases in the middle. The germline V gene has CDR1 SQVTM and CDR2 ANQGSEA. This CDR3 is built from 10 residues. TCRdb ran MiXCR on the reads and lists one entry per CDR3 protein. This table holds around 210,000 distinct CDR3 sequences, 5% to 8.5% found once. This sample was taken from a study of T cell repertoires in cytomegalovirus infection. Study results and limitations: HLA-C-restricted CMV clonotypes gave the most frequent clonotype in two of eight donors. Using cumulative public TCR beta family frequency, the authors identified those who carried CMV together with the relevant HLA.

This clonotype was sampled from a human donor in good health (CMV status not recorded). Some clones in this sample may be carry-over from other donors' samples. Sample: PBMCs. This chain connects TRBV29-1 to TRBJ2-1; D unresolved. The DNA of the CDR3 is TGCAGCGCCGGCCTAGAGGAGCAGTTCTTC. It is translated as CSAGLEEQFF.